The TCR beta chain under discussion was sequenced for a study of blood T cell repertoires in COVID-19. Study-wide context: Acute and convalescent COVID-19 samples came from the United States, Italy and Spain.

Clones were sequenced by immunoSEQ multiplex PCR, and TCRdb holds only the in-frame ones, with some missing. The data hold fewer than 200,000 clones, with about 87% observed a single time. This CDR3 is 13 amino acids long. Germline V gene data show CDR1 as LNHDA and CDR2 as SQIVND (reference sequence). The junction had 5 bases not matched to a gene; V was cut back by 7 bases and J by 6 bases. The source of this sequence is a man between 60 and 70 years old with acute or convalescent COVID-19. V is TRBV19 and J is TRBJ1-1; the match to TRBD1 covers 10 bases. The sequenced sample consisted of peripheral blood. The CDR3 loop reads CASKPGQGPEAFF. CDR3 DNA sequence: TGTGCCAGTAAACCGGGACAGGGGCCTGAAGCTTTCTTT.